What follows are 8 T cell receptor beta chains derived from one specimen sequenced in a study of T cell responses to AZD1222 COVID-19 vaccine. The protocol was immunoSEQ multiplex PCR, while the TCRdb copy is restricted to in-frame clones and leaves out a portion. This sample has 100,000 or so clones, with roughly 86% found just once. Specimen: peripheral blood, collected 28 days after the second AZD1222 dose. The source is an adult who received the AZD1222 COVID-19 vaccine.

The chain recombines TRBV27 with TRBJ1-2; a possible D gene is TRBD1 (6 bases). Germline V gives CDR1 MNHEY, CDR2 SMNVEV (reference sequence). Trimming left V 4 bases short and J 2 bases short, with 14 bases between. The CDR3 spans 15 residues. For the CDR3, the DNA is TGTGCCAGCAGTTCCCGCCTAGACAGGAACTATGGCTACACCTTC. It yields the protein CASSSRLDRNYGYTF.

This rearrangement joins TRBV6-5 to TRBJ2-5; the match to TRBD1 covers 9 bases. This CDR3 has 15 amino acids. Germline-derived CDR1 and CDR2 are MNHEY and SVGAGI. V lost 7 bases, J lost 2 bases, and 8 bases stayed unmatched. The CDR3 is CASKPTGGVQETQYF. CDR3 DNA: TGTGCCAGCAAGCCGACAGGGGGGGTACAAGAGACCCAGTACTTC.

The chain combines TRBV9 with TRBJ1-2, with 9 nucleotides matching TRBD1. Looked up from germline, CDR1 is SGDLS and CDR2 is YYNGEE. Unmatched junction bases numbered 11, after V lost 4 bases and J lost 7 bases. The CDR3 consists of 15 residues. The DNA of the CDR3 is TGTGCCAGCAGCCAGAGCCACAGGGGGCCGGGTGGCTACACCTTC. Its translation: CASSQSHRGPGGYTF.

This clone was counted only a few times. The CDR3 here is CASSLTGEGTQYF. CDR3 nucleotides: TGCGCCAGCAGTCTAACAGGGGAGGGGACCCAGTACTTC. The rearrangement links TRBV5-1 to TRBJ2-5; D may match TRBD1 or TRBD2 (7 bases each). Looked up from germline, CDR1 is SGHRS and CDR2 is YFSETQ. The length of the CDR3 is 13 residues. Trimming cost V 5 bases and J 7 bases, with 15 bases left between them.

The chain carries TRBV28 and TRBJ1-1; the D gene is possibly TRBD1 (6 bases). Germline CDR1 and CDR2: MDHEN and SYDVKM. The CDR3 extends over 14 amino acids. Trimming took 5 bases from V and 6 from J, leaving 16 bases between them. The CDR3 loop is CASSQIQGRAEAFF. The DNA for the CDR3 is TGTGCCAGCAGTCAAATACAGGGTCGGGCTGAAGCTTTCTTT.

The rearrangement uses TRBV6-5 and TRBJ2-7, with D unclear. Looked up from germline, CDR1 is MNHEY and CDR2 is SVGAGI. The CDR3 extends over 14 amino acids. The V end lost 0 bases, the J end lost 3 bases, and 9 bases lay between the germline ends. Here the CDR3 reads CASSYSNTYYEQYF. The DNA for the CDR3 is TGTGCCAGCAGTTACTCGAACACCTACTACGAGCAGTACTTC.

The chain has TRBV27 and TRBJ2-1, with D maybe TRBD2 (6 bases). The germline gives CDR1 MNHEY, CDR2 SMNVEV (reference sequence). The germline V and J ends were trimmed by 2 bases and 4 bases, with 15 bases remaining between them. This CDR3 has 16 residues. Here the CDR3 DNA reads TGTGCCAGCAGTTTACGAGCGGGTGAAATATACAATGAGCAGTTCTTC. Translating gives CASSLRAGEIYNEQFF.

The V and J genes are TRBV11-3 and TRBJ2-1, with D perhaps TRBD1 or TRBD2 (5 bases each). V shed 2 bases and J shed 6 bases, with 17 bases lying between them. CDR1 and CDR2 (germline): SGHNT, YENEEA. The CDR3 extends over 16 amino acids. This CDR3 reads CASSLYSGSGPNEQFF. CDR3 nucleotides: TGTGCCAGCAGCTTATACTCAGGGAGTGGGCCCAATGAGCAGTTCTTC. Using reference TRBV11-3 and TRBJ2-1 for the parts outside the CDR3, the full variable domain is EAGVVQSPRYKIIEKKQPVAFWCNPISGHNTLYWYLQNLGQGPELLIRYENEEAVDDSQLPKDRFSAERLKGVDSTLKIQPAELGDSAVYLCASSLYSGSGPNEQFFGPGTRLTVL.